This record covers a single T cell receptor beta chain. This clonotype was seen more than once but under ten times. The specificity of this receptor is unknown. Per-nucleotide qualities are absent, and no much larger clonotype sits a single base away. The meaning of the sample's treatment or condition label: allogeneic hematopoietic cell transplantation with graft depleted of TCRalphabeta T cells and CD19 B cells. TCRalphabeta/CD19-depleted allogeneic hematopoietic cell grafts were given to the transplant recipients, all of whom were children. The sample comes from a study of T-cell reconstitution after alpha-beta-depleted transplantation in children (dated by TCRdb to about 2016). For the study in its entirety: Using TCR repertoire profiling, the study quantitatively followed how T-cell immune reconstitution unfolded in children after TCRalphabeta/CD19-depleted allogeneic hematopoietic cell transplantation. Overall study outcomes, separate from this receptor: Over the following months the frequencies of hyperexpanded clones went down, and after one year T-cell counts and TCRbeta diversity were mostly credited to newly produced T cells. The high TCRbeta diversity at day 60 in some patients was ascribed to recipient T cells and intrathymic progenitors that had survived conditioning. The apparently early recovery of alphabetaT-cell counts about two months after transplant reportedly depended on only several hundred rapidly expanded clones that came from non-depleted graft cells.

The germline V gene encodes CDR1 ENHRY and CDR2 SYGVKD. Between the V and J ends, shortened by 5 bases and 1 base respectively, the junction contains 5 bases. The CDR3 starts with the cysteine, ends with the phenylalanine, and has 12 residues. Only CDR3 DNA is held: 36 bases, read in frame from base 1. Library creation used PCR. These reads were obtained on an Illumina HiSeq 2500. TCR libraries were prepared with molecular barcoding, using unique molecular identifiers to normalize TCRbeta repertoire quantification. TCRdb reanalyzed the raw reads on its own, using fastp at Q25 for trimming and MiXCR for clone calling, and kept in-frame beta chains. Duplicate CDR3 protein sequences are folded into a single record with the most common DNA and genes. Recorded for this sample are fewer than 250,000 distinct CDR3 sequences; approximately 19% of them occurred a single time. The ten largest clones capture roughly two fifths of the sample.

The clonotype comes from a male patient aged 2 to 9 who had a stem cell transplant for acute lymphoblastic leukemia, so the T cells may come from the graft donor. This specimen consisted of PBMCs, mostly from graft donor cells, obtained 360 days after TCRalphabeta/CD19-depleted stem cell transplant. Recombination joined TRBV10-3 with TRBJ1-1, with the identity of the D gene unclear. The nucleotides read TGTGCCATCAGTTCAGGGAACACTGAAGCTTTCTTT. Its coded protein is CAISSGNTEAFF.